This T cell receptor (beta chain) was captured by sequencing in a study of cytomegalovirus exposure and HLA in healthy donors. Germline loops: CDR1 MNHEY, CDR2 SVGAGI. The CDR3 extends over 13 amino acids. J lost 10 bases, V lost 6 bases, and 11 bases had no gene match. PCR employed 60 Vbeta and 13 Jbeta primers. Libraries were prepared by immunoSEQ multiplex PCR; TCRdb keeps only in-frame clonotypes and omits some of them. The sample has around 160,000 clones; approximately 80% are singletons. The rearrangement joins TRBV6-5 to TRBJ1-2, with TRBD1 identical over 7 bases. The receptor was isolated from a woman in her forties in good health and CMV-seropositive. The specimen sequenced was PBMCs. CDR3 DNA sequence: TGTGCCAGCAGCTTTGACAGGGATTGGGACTACACCTTC. This codes for CASSFDRDWDYTF.